This T cell receptor beta chain derives from a study of blood T cells in healthy people across ages. Study-wide points: Diversity estimated from one million T cells was considered an underestimate. It was found that TCR beta diversity correlated strongly with the percentage of naive T cells.

With regard to this clonotype: No antigen is known for it.

Each of the donors had around 10 milliliters of peripheral blood drawn into EDTA-treated Vacutainer tubes. Germline V gene data show CDR1 as ENHRY and CDR2 as SYGVKD. CDR3 length: 15 residues. V was trimmed by 0 bases and J by 3 bases, leaving 9 bases between them. Next came a second PCR, run for about 7 to 12 cycles, which used a sample-barcoded 5' primer along with a J-beta primer mix. MiXCR, applied by TCRdb to the 5' RACE reads, yields one record per CDR3 protein. This table holds about a million distinct CDR3 sequences, roughly 47% found once. The clonotype originates from a woman aged 55-75 years in good health. The rearrangement joins TRBV10-3 to TRBJ1-5; D is unclear. Sequencing input: blood. CDR3 sequence reads: CAISESNEFNQPQHF. The CDR3, as DNA: TGTGCCATCAGTGAGTCGAACGAGTTCAATCAGCCCCAGCATTTT.